This T cell receptor (beta chain) was retrieved from a study of T-cell memory formation after mild COVID-19. General study results and limits: Clonal second-wave expansions that peaked on day 37 had unconfirmed SARS-CoV-2 specificity.

A remark on this clonotype: The target antigen is unknown.

V was clipped by 2 bases and J by 0 bases, with 9 bases between them. The CDR3 sequence is 15 residues long. The germline V gene has CDR1 SGHTA and CDR2 FQGNSA. TCRdb called the 5' RACE reads again in MiXCR, with one record for every CDR3 protein. This sample has more than 250,000 distinct CDR3 sequences, with roughly 17% found just once. The material sequenced was PBMCs or a T cell subset sorted from them (not recorded which). The J gene is TRBJ2-3, the V gene TRBV7-2; D call uncertain. The receptor's source is a man aged 18 to 35 who had mild COVID-19 (a few samples of this study predate the infection). Cell type and time point are not known. The CDR3 loop reads CASSLQSVSTDTQYF. Here the CDR3 DNA reads TGTGCCAGCAGCTTACAAAGCGTTAGCACAGATACGCAGTATTTT.